This is a list of T cell receptor beta chains from one sample in a study of graft-versus-host responses after intestinal transplantation. No cognate antigen is known for these TCRs. Sequenced by immunoSEQ multiplex PCR; TCRdb stores in-frame clones only, minus some. The top ten clones hold under 0.4% of a sample with about 83,000 clones, around 90% of them seen once. The sequencing here drew on unstimulated CD4+ T cells sorted from spleen or lymph node cells, taken before intestinal transplant. Receptors originate from a human donor who received an intestinal transplant. CDR3s include the opening cysteine and the closing phenylalanine or tryptophan.

j_call	cdr3_length	v_call	cdr3_aa
TRBJ1-1	14	TRBV4-1	CASSQSSKHTEAFF
TRBJ1-2	14	TRBV6-1	CASLTGAPNYGYTF
TRBJ2-2	14	TRBV6-1	CASSIWQNTGELFF
TRBJ2-2	15	TRBV19	CASSIGQGNTGELFF
TRBJ1-4	14	TRBV11-2	CASSLEVTGASLFF
TRBJ2-4	17	TRBV7-9	CASSAWRGQLAKNIQYF
TRBJ2-1	15	TRBV7-3	CASSSAGTTYNEQFF
TRBJ2-1	16	TRBV7-3	CASSLNAGPFYNEQFF
TRBJ2-7	14	TRBV11-2	CASSPTGGPYEQYF
TRBJ2-7	15	TRBV5-1	CASSLAGRSTYEQYF